These 4 T cell receptor beta chains came from one sample sequenced in a study of blood T cell repertoires in COVID-19. Profiling relied on immunoSEQ multiplex PCR, and the TCRdb table lists in-frame clones only, not all of them. The sample holds about 200,000 clones; approximately 83% are singletons and the top ten take less than 9.5%. The source material was PBMCs or T cells enriched from blood (not recorded which). These receptors were taken from a man between 40 and 49 years old who had recovered from COVID-19.

The sample holds a few counts of this clone. The genes are TRBV28 and TRBJ1-5; D not resolved. The germline V and J ends were trimmed by 2 bases and 6 bases, with 14 bases remaining between them. Per the germline V gene, CDR1 is MDHEN and CDR2 is SYDVKM. The length of the CDR3 is 15 residues. The DNA of the CDR3 is TGTGCCAGCAGTTTAACGGGCGGAGAGGGTCAGCCCCAGCATTTT. As protein: CASSLTGGEGQPQHF.

The chain couples TRBV4-1 to TRBJ2-1; D perhaps matches TRBD2 (5 bases). The CDR3 extends over 16 amino acids. The V and J ends lost 1 base and 6 bases respectively, with 16 bases between them. Germline CDR1 and CDR2: MGHRA and YSYEKL. This CDR3 reads CASSQVIEGRSNEQFF. CDR3 bases: TGCGCCAGCAGCCAAGTCATAGAGGGCCGAAGCAATGAGCAGTTCTTC.

The genes are TRBV18 and TRBJ1-1, with D unresolved. This CDR3 has 13 amino acids. The germline V and J ends were trimmed by 8 bases and 3 bases, with 13 bases remaining between them. Germline V gives CDR1 KGHSH, CDR2 LQKENI. The CDR3 region is CASALKRDTEAFF. DNA of the CDR3: TGTGCCAGCGCCTTAAAGAGGGACACTGAAGCTTTCTTT.

This clone came up a few times. This chain connects TRBV6-5 to TRBJ1-1; D remains unclear. Trimming pared 0 bases from V and 10 bases from J, leaving 9 bases between. CDR3 length: 12 amino acids. Germline V gene sequence: CDR1 MNHEY, CDR2 SVGAGI. The CDR3 DNA reads as TGTGCCAGCAGTTACTCGAGAAGTAGAGCTTTCTTT. It codes for CASSYSRSRAFF.